Each of the 18 T cell receptor beta chains below was sequenced from the same sample in a study of tumor-infiltrating lymphocytes in primary liver carcinoma. Priming with a constant-region primer yielded TCR beta cDNA from around 540 ng total RNA. Nested multiplex PCR, run for three rounds with slightly modified ARM-PCR, yielded TCR beta libraries. TRBV1-TRBV30 forward primers paired with a C-beta reverse primer were used in the first two PCR rounds, which ran roughly 9 cycles each. TCRdb redid the calling of the multiplex PCR reads with MiXCR, one entry per CDR3 protein. The sample lists fewer than 75,000 distinct CDR3 sequences; around 64% were seen once. Co-extraction of both nucleic acids (RNA and DNA) used roughly 19-33 mg of unsorted bulk tissue. Material for sequencing was liver tumor tissue from sampling region 2. Documented subset: tumor region T2, inferior pole. These receptors came from a middle-aged man with primary liver carcinoma and hepatitis B virus infection.

To note about this clonotype: In this CDR3 the conserved last residue, phenylalanine or tryptophan, is missing, so a read error is likely. The genes are TRBV6-1 and TRBJ2-1, with D perhaps given as TRBD1 or TRBD2 (7 bases each). Germline V lookup: CDR1 MNHNS, CDR2 SASEGT. This CDR3 has 16 residues. V dropped 0 bases and J dropped 10 bases, with 19 bases sitting between them. CDR3 loop: CASSEATSRRGREQFS. The CDR3 DNA follows: TGTGCCAGCAGTGAAGCGACTAGCAGGAGGGGGCGGGAGCAGTTCTCC.

A remark on this clonotype: At one boundary the junction diverges from the germline segment, which might be a read error. The chain links TRBV14 to TRBJ2-1; a possible D gene is TRBD1 (6 bases). The CDR3 contains 18 residues. CDR1 and CDR2 from the germline V gene are SGHDN and FVKESK. CDR3 loop: CPSPPGQRKWDPYNEQFF. The CDR3 region has the DNA TGTCCCAGCCCACCGGGACAAAGAAAGTGGGACCCCTACAATGAGCAGTTCTTC.

Concerning this clonotype: The germline gene is not matched at one end of the junction; a read error may be the cause. The CDR3 loop is CASSYSSGRSSYNEKFF. The CDR3 DNA sequence: TGTGCTAGCAGTTACTCTAGCGGGCGGAGCTCCTACAATGAGAAGTTCTTC. The chain is built from TRBV6-2 or TRBV6-3 and TRBJ2-1; 8 positions match TRBD2. The germline V gene has CDR1 MNHEY and CDR2 SVGEGT. CDR3 size: 17 residues.

This clonotype was seen just once. One junction end does not reproduce the germline sequence, and a read error may be involved. This rearrangement joins TRBV5-6 to TRBJ1-1, with D unresolved. Looked up from germline, CDR1 is SGHDT and CDR2 is YYEEEE. CDR3 size: 14 residues. CDR3 DNA sequence: TGTGCCATCAGCTTGCAGGAATTGAACACTGAAGCTTTCTTT. Translated, it gives CAISLQELNTEAFF.

Regarding this clonotype: A read error may be the cause here, since a much bigger clone is one base away. J is TRBJ1-1 and V is TRBV28; D gene unclear. The CDR3 has 14 amino acids. CDR1 and CDR2 from the germline V gene are MDHEN and SYDVKM. DNA for the CDR3: TGTGCCAGAAGTTTAGCGGGGTTGAGCACTGAAGCTTTCTTT. As protein: CARSLAGLSTEAFF.

Details on this clonotype: An end of the junction does not agree with germline; a read error may underlie this. This chain joins TRBV11-2 and TRBJ2-7; no firm D call. The CDR3 has 16 residues. Per germline, CDR1 SGHAT and CDR2 FQNNGV. The CDR3 spells CASSFHVRQSSYEQHF. In nucleotides, the CDR3 is TGTGCCAGCAGCTTTCATGTGCGTCAAAGCTCCTACGAGCAGCACTTC.

Details on this clonotype: This could be a read error, since a much larger clone is one nucleotide away. The chain couples TRBV4-2 to TRBJ2-1, with TRBD2 matching 8 bases. The germline CDR1 and CDR2 sequences are LGHNA and YNFKEQ. The CDR3 length is 15 residues. Here the CDR3 DNA reads TGTACCAGCAGCCAAGCGTCTAGCGGGCTACATGAGCAGTTCTTC. Residues: CTSSQASSGLHEQFF.

This rearrangement joins TRBV19 to TRBJ2-7; 7 nucleotides line up with TRBD1. The CDR3 spans 14 residues. V was pared by 10 bases and J by 3 bases, with 12 bases of the junction left unmatched. The germline gives CDR1 LNHDA, CDR2 SQIVND (reference sequence). The DNA of the CDR3 is TGTGCCACTTCTAGGACCGGGACAGACTACGAGCAGTACTTC. It codes for CATSRTGTDYEQYF.

On this clonotype: Compared with germline, one end of the junction differs, possibly owing to a read error. The J gene is TRBJ2-7, the V gene TRBV11-2, with TRBD1 identical over 7 bases. CDR1 and CDR2 from the germline V gene are SGHAT and FQNNGV. The CDR3 covers 14 residues. CDR3 nucleotides: TGTGCCAGCAGCTTATGTTCGACAGGGCACGAGCAGTATTTC. Protein product: CASSLCSTGHEQYF. The full variable domain, rest sourced from reference TRBV11-2 and TRBJ2-7, is EAGVAQSPRYKIIEKRQSVAFWCNPISGHATLYWYQQILGQGPKLLIQFQNNGVVDDSQLPKDRFSAERLKGVDSTLKIQPAKLEDSAVYLCASSLCSTGHEQYFGPGTRLTVT.

As to this clonotype: One end of the junction does not line up with germline, which may come from a read error. The chain carries TRBV29-1 and TRBJ2-3, with D possibly being TRBD2 (6 bases). The CDR3 has 16 residues. CDR1 and CDR2 (germline): SQVTM, ANQGSEA. CDR3 coding DNA: TGCAGCGTCGCTGGAGTGGAGGGACGTAGCATAGATACGCAGTATTTT. Protein sequence: CSVAGVEGRSIDTQYF.

With regard to this clonotype: The CDR3 end shows no conserved phenylalanine or tryptophan, and so a read error is likely. CDR3 region: CASTRRRPPSYEQYL. For the CDR3, the DNA is TGTGCCAGCACCCGCCGGAGGCCGCCGTCCTACGAGCAGTACCTC. The J gene is TRBJ2-7, the V gene TRBV6-5, with D tentatively TRBD2 (5 bases). Germline loops: CDR1 MNHEY, CDR2 SVGAGI. V gave up 7 bases and J gave up 1 base, with 17 bases separating them. CDR3 length: 15 amino acids.

A word on this clonotype: A much larger clonotype is one base distant, so this may be a read error. The chain has TRBV11-2 and TRBJ2-1; TRBD2 is a possible D gene (5 bases). This CDR3 has 13 amino acids. Between the trimmed V and J ends, which lost 1 base and 12 bases, there was a span of 13 bases. CDR1 and CDR2 from the germline V gene are SGHAT and FQNNGV. CDR3 sequence: CASSLVLGDVQFF. For the CDR3, the DNA is TGTGCCAGCAGCTTAGTACTAGGCGATGTGCAGTTCTTC.

In this sample, this clonotype turned up a few times. One junction end disagrees with the germline gene, perhaps due to a read error. In nucleotides, the CDR3 is TGCGCCAGCAGCCAAGGTCTCGGAGACACCCTATATTTT. Its protein product is CASSQGLGDTLYF. The rearrangement links TRBV4-1 to TRBJ1-3; D gene unclear. CDR3 length: 13 amino acids. Germline assignment: CDR1 MGHRA and CDR2 YSYEKL.

In the case of this clonotype: This may come from a read error, since a much larger clone is one base off. The rearrangement links TRBV11-3 to TRBJ2-5, with 7 bases identical to TRBD1. The CDR3 consists of 13 residues. From germline, CDR1 is SGHNT and CDR2 YENEEA. The CDR3 spells CAGSFQGEETQYF. The DNA of the CDR3 is TGTGCCGGCAGCTTCCAGGGGGAGGAGACCCAGTACTTC.

Note on this clonotype: Germline is not matched at one junction end, which may reflect a read error. V usage is TRBV11-2 and J usage is TRBJ1-4; no firm D call. The CDR3 totals 16 residues. Germline-derived CDR1 and CDR2 are SGHAT and FQNNGV. The CDR3 DNA is TGCGCCAGCAGCAATACTCCAGGAGAAACAAATGGAAAACTGTTTTTT. Translated: CASSNTPGETNGKLFF.

The chain recombines TRBV11-2 with TRBJ2-5; 8 bases are shared with TRBD2. Germline-derived CDR1 and CDR2 are SGHAT and FQNNGV. The CDR3 totals 16 residues. Written as DNA, the CDR3 is TGTGTAAGCTGCCAAACTCATGGCGGGGGGAAAGAGACCCAGTACTTC. It is translated as CVSCQTHGGGKETQYF. The full variable domain, completed using reference TRBV11-2 and TRBJ2-5, is EAGVAQSPRYKIIEKRQSVAFWCNPISGHATLYWYQQILGQGPKLLIQFQNNGVVDDSQLPKDRFSAERLKGVDSTLKIQPAKLEDSAVYLCVSCQTHGGGKETQYFGPGTRLLVL.

Points on this clonotype: One junction end disagrees with the germline gene, perhaps due to a read error. The chain carries TRBV19 and TRBJ2-3; perhaps TRBD2 as D (8 bases). Germline V gene data show CDR1 as LNHDA and CDR2 as SQIVND (reference sequence). This CDR3 is built from 15 residues. CDR3 region: CASSTPGGGTGTQYF. As DNA, the CDR3 is TGTGCCAGTAGTACCCCGGGAGGGGGCACAGGTACGCAGTATTTT.

About this clonotype: A much larger clone is a single base away; this may be a read error. V and J are TRBV10-3 and TRBJ2-6, with 12 bases matching TRBD2. CDR3 length: 22 residues. V dropped 1 base and J dropped 0; count of bases not matched to a gene: 13. Germline V gives CDR1 ENHRY, CDR2 SYGVKD. Here the CDR3 DNA reads TGTGCCATCAGTGAGTGGAAGGAGACTAGCGGGAGAACTTTCTCTGGGGCCAACGTCCTGACTTTC. This translates into CAISEWKETSGRTFSGANVLTF.